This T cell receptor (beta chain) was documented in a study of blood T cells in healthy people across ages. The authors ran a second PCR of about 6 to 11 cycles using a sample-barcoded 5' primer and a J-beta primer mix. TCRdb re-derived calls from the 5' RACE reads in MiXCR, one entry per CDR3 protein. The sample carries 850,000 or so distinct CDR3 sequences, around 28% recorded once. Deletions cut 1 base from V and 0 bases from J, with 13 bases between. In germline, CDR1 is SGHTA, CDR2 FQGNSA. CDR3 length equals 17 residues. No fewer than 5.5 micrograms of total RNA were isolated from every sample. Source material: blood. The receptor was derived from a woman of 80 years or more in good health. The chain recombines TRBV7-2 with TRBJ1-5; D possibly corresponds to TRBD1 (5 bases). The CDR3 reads CASSLVPSDSSNQPQHF. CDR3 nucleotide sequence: TGTGCCAGCAGCTTAGTGCCCAGCGACAGTAGCAATCAGCCCCAGCATTTT.